Listed below are T cell receptor beta chains from one sample, sequenced in a study of human T cells and chemical hapten exposure. One entry per CDR3 protein results from TCRdb running MiXCR on the RACE reads. The sample includes approximately 100,000 distinct CDR3 sequences, more than 9.5% of them seen just once. Sequenced material: whole blood, taken in connection with sensitization to the hapten diphenylcyclopropenone (DPC). The source of these receptors is a woman aged 40 to 55 with alopecia areata. Some clones in this sample may be carry-over from other donors' samples. Both conserved end residues are part of each CDR3. The order of the fields is CDR3 protein, V gene, clone size, CDR3 length, J gene. The size entry is marked missing in some rows and otherwise reads once, few, many or a size class.

CDR3: CSARDLRGSKNIQYF; V: TRBV20-1; size: many; length: 15; J: TRBJ2-4
CDR3: CASSDPGPYEQYF; V: TRBV10-2; size: few; length: 13; J: TRBJ2-7
CDR3: CASSYAPGGSQPQHF; V: TRBV6-2/TRBV6-3; size: many; length: 15; J: TRBJ1-5
CDR3: CASSLSRGYGYTF; V: TRBV27; size: many; length: 13; J: TRBJ1-2
CDR3: CSVDRQAYYGQYF; V: TRBV29-1; size: NA; length: 13; J: TRBJ2-7
CDR3: CATSRDSGYEQYF; V: TRBV15; size: many; length: 13; J: TRBJ2-7
CDR3: CASTPGGGQTYNKQFF; V: TRBV7-9; size: NA; length: 16; J: TRBJ2-1
CDR3: CASSPIALAANTGELFF; V: TRBV7-9; size: many; length: 17; J: TRBJ2-2
CDR3: CASTYSGTYQETQYF; V: TRBV5-1; size: few; length: 15; J: TRBJ2-5
CDR3: CSVEWAGELFF; V: TRBV29-1; size: NA; length: 11; J: TRBJ2-2
CDR3: CASSLDGAPANTF; V: TRBV7-9; size: NA; length: 13; J: TRBJ1-2
CDR3: CASSPEAVLREQYF; V: TRBV14; size: many; length: 14; J: TRBJ2-7
CDR3: CSAIPRLEAFF; V: TRBV20-1; size: many; length: 11; J: TRBJ1-1
CDR3: CASRRGQNTGELFF; V: TRBV6-1; size: NA; length: 14; J: TRBJ2-2
CDR3: CAWSVGGISYEQYF; V: TRBV30; size: NA; length: 14; J: TRBJ2-7
CDR3: CSALGGRTDTQYF; V: TRBV29-1; size: few; length: 13; J: TRBJ2-3
CDR3: CASSQTVMNTEAFF; V: TRBV4-2; size: few; length: 14; J: TRBJ1-1
CDR3: CASSYGQSFGEQYF; V: TRBV6-5; size: many; length: 14; J: TRBJ2-7
CDR3: CASSPGTSGYYEQYF; V: TRBV7-8; size: many; length: 15; J: TRBJ2-7
CDR3: CASSFGPPNTEAFF; V: TRBV7-9; size: few; length: 14; J: TRBJ1-1
CDR3: CSGKTSGGDEQYF; V: TRBV29-1; size: NA; length: 13; J: TRBJ2-7
CDR3: CASSLLGGDSTDTQYF; V: TRBV7-2; size: many; length: 16; J: TRBJ2-3
CDR3: CASSQDRQTEAFF; V: TRBV4-2; size: many; length: 13; J: TRBJ1-1
CDR3: CSARGLEQMNTEAFF; V: TRBV20-1; size: few; length: 15; J: TRBJ1-1
CDR3: CASSMPPTTNEQFF; V: TRBV19; size: few; length: 14; J: TRBJ2-1
CDR3: CASSKYQETQYF; V: TRBV12-3/TRBV12-4; size: many; length: 12; J: TRBJ2-5
CDR3: CASGAINTEAFF; V: TRBV5-4; size: NA; length: 12; J: TRBJ1-1
CDR3: CASSQERSGASGDEQYF; V: TRBV4-3; size: few; length: 17; J: TRBJ2-7
CDR3: CSTLGQGAYNEQFF; V: TRBV29-1; size: few; length: 14; J: TRBJ2-1
CDR3: CSVERSQLRNYGYTF; V: TRBV29-1; size: few; length: 15; J: TRBJ1-2
CDR3: CASSVRGAKDTQYF; V: TRBV9; size: many; length: 14; J: TRBJ2-3
CDR3: CASAPGGNTGELFF; V: TRBV5-1; size: few; length: 14; J: TRBJ2-2
CDR3: CASSLGGKLNEQFF; V: TRBV5-1; size: NA; length: 14; J: TRBJ2-1
CDR3: CASSYGFLASGSGVTQYF; V: TRBV6-2/TRBV6-3; size: few; length: 18; J: TRBJ2-5
CDR3: CASSQVTITDTQYF; V: TRBV5-1; size: NA; length: 14; J: TRBJ2-3
CDR3: CSARDVRGTGELFF; V: TRBV20-1; size: many; length: 14; J: TRBJ2-2
CDR3: CASSFPGLAYEQYF; V: TRBV18; size: many; length: 14; J: TRBJ2-7
CDR3: CSALAGVVEQYF; V: TRBV20-1; size: few; length: 12; J: TRBJ2-7
CDR3: CASSYRPRTATNEKLFF; V: TRBV6-2/TRBV6-3; size: NA; length: 17; J: TRBJ1-4
CDR3: CASSLGGNSPLHF; V: TRBV12-3/TRBV12-4; size: many; length: 13; J: TRBJ1-6
CDR3: CASSLRQGGVLTEAFF; V: TRBV7-2; size: many; length: 16; J: TRBJ1-1
CDR3: CSATTSGSYEQYF; V: TRBV20-1; size: few; length: 13; J: TRBJ2-7
CDR3: CASSQDRSDLYGYTF; V: TRBV4-2; size: NA; length: 15; J: TRBJ1-2
CDR3: CSARPGGELDTQYF; V: TRBV20-1; size: many; length: 14; J: TRBJ2-3
CDR3: CASSYAPSSYNEQFF; V: TRBV6-2/TRBV6-3; size: few; length: 15; J: TRBJ2-1